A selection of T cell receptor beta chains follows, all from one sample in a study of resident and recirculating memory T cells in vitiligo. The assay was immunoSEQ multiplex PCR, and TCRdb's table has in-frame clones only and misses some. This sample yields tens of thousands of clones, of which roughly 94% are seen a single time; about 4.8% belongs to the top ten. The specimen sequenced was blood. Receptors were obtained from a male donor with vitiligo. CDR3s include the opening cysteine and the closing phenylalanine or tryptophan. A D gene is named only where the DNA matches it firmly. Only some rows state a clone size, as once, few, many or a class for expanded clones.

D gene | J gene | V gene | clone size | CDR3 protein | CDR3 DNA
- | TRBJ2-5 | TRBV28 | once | CASRNTGMAETQYF | TGTGCCAGCAGGAACACAGGGATGGCAGAGACCCAGTACTTC
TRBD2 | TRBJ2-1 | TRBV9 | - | CASSVTSGNEQFF | TGTGCCAGCAGCGTAACTAGCGGGAATGAGCAGTTCTTC
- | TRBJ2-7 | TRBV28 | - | CASSPGSSYEQYF | TGTGCCAGCAGTCCAGGAAGCTCCTACGAGCAGTACTTC
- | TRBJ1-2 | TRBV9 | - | CASSAYGVGYGYTF | TGTGCCAGCAGCGCGTACGGGGTAGGGTATGGCTACACCTTC
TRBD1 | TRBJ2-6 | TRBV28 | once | CASKGQSRMLSGANVLTF | TGTGCCAGCAAGGGACAGTCCCGTATGTTGTCCGGGGCCAACGTCCTGACTTTC
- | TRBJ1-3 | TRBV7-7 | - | CASSLGQPHSGNTIYF | TGTGCCAGCAGCTTAGGACAGCCGCACTCTGGAAACACCATATATTTT
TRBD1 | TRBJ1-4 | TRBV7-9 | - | CASSLERTGELFF | TGTGCCAGCAGCTTAGAGAGGACAGGGGAACTGTTTTTT
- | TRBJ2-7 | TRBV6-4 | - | CASSNSVTGEQYF | TGTGCCAGCAGTAACTCTGTAACGGGAGAGCAGTACTTC
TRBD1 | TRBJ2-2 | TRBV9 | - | CASSAPGQGLTGELFF | TGTGCCAGCAGCGCTCCGGGACAGGGGCTTACCGGGGAGCTGTTTTTT
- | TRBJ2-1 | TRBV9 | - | CASSGMPEDEQFF | TGTGCCAGCAGCGGCATGCCTGAGGATGAGCAGTTCTTC
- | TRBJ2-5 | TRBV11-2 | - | CASSLVRGQETQYF | TGTGCCAGCAGCTTAGTACGGGGCCAAGAGACCCAGTACTTC
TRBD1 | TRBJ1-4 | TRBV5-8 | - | CASSLWGQGKTNEKLFF | TGTGCCAGCAGCCTCTGGGGACAGGGGAAAACTAATGAAAAACTGTTTTTT
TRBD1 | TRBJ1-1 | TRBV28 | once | CASNPSGQLNTEAFF | TGTGCCAGCAACCCATCGGGACAGCTGAACACTGAAGCTTTCTTT
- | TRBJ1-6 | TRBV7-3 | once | CASSLTKAAGSPLHF | TGTGCCAGCAGCTTAACGAAGGCGGCGGGTTCACCCCTCCACTTT
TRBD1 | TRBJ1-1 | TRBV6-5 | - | CASRGKGAPGTEAFF | TGTGCCAGCAGGGGAAAGGGGGCCCCGGGGACTGAAGCTTTCTTT
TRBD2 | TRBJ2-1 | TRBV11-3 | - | CASSLVVREGEQFF | TGTGCCAGCAGCTTAGTGGTCAGGGAGGGTGAGCAGTTCTTC
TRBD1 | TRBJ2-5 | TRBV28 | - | CASSFRGTGQETQYF | TGTGCCAGCAGTTTTAGAGGGACAGGACAAGAGACCCAGTACTTC
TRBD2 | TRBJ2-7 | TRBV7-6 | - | CASSLEGGRFDEQYF | TGTGCCAGCAGCTTAGAGGGCGGGAGGTTCGACGAGCAGTACTTC
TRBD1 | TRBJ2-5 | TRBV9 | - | CASSADRTGETQYF | TGTGCCAGCAGCGCGGACAGGACGGGAGAGACCCAGTACTTC
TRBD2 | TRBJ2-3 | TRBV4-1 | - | CASSNGLAEPAGTQYF | TGCGCCAGCAGCAACGGACTAGCGGAACCAGCGGGGACGCAGTATTTT
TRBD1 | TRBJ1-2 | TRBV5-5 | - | CASSWGTATNYGYTF | TGTGCCAGCAGCTGGGGGACAGCCACTAACTATGGCTACACCTTC
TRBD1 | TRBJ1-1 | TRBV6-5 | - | CASSYSDRGDTEAFF | TGTGCCAGCAGTTACTCGGACAGGGGAGACACTGAAGCTTTCTTT
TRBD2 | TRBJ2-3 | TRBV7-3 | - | CASSLGLAGGPGTDTQYF | TGTGCCAGCAGCCTAGGGTTAGCGGGAGGGCCGGGGACAGATACGCAGTATTTT
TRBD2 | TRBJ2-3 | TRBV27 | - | CATSLLAGVNTQYF | TGTGCCACCTCACTCTTAGCGGGAGTGAATACGCAGTATTTT
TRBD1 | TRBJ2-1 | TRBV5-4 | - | CASSVSGTGGYNEQFF | TGTGCCAGCAGCGTGTCCGGGACAGGGGGCTACAATGAGCAGTTCTTC
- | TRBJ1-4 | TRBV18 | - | CASSPQDRGEKLFF | TGTGCCAGCTCACCCCAGGATCGTGGTGAAAAACTGTTTTTT
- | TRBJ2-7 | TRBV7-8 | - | CASRTGLPYEQYF | TGTGCCAGCAGAACCGGACTACCCTACGAGCAGTACTTC
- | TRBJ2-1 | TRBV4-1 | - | CASSQEAPNEQFF | TGCGCCAGCAGCCAAGAGGCCCCCAATGAGCAGTTCTTC
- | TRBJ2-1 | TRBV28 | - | CASSFSSSYNEQFF | TGTGCCAGCAGTTTTAGCAGCTCCTACAATGAGCAGTTCTTC
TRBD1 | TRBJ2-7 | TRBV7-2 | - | CASTPGSGTAYEQYF | TGTGCCAGCACCCCAGGGTCTGGGACAGCTTACGAGCAGTACTTC
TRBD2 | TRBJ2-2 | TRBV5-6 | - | CASSLWSGASFF | TGTGCCAGCAGCTTGTGGAGCGGGGCCTCATTTTTT
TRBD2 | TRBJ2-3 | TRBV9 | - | CASSVGGTITDTQYF | TGTGCCAGCAGCGTAGGAGGGACTATCACAGATACGCAGTATTTT
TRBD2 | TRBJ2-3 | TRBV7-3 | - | CASSQLAGGPDTQYF | TGTGCCAGCAGCCAACTAGCGGGAGGTCCGGATACGCAGTATTTT
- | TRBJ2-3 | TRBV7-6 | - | CASSLAVRRGTDTQYF | TGTGCCAGCAGCTTAGCAGTCAGGCGGGGCACAGATACGCAGTATTTT
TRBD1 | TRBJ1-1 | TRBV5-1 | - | CASSLGPRQGTEAFF | TGCGCCAGCAGCTTGGGGCCCCGACAGGGGACTGAAGCTTTCTTT
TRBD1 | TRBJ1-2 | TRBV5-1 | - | CASSLGTGEDGYTF | TGCGCCAGCAGCCTAGGGACAGGGGAGGATGGCTACACCTTC
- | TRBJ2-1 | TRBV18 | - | CASSPISEEQFF | TGTGCCAGCTCCCCGATTAGTGAGGAGCAGTTCTTC
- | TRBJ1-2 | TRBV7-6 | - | CASRPLGGLATF | TGTGCCAGCAGACCCCTCGGGGGGCTTGCCACCTTC
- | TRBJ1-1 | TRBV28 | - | CASSPIPGLENTEAFF | TGTGCCAGCAGTCCCATACCGGGACTAGAGAACACTGAAGCTTTCTTT
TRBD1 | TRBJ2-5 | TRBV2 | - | CASDAGQGARETQYF | TGTGCAAGCGATGCGGGACAGGGGGCTCGGGAGACCCAGTACTTC
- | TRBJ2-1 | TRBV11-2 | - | CASSLRGFAPQSSYNEQFF | TGTGCCAGCAGCCTCAGGGGTTTCGCGCCCCAGAGCTCCTACAATGAGCAGTTCTTC
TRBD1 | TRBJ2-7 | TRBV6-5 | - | CASSLTGAYEQYF | TGTGCCAGCAGTCTAACAGGGGCCTACGAGCAGTACTTC
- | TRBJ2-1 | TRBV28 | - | CASSFGRDLSYNEQFF | TGTGCCAGCAGTTTTGGGCGGGATCTATCCTACAATGAGCAGTTCTTC